One sample yielded the 32 T cell receptor beta chains listed below, sequenced in a study of T-cell reconstitution after alpha-beta-depleted transplantation in children (dated by TCRdb to the mid-2010s). Taken with the paper, the label for treatment or condition translates to: allogeneic hematopoietic cell transplantation with graft depleted of TCRalphabeta T cells and CD19 B cells. Libraries were prepared through PCR. Sequencer: Illumina HiSeq 2500. TCR libraries were prepared with molecular barcoding, using unique molecular identifiers to normalize TCRbeta repertoire quantification. Using fastp at Q25 and MiXCR, TCRdb reprocessed the public reads and kept productive beta chains. One record per CDR3 amino acid sequence lists the most common genes and DNA. The sample table holds roughly 300,000 distinct CDR3 sequences, of which around a tenth were seen once. Clones ranked in the top ten supply around 20% of the sample.

The sample consisted of peripheral blood, taken 180 days after TCRalphabeta/CD19-depleted stem cell transplant. These receptors were obtained from a male patient under 10 years old who had a stem cell transplant for chronic granulomatous disease, so the T cells may come from the graft donor.

This clonotype was observed a handful of times. The chain employs TRBV9 and TRBJ2-7, with D uncertain. This CDR3 spans 14 amino acids. V was cut by 0 bases and J by 3 bases, with 10 bases left in between. Germline V lookup: CDR1 SGDLS, CDR2 YYNGEE. CDR3 nucleotides: TGTGCCAGCAGCGTAGGCATAGATTTCTACGAGCAGTACTTC. Translated, it gives CASSVGIDFYEQYF.

A single count supports this clonotype. A much larger clone is a single base away; this may be a read error. The chain joins TRBV6-1 to TRBJ2-2; no clear D. CDR1 and CDR2 from the germline V gene are MNHNS and SASEGT. V was trimmed by 7 bases and J by 3 bases, leaving 9 bases between them. The CDR3 is made up of 13 amino acids. Written as DNA, the CDR3 is TGTGCCAGCACCCGGACGGACACCGGGGAGCTGTTTTTT. It encodes CASTRTDTGELFF.

There are many counts of this clonotype. This chain uses TRBV12-3 or TRBV12-4 with TRBJ2-7, with TRBD2 matching 11 bases. Unmatched junction bases numbered 6, after V lost 6 bases and J lost 5 bases. The CDR3 has 14 amino acids. The CDR3 DNA reads as TGTGCCAGCAGCACTAGCGGGAGCCTCCACGAGCAGTACTTC. This encodes CASSTSGSLHEQYF.

In its sample, this clonotype was seen many times. V usage is TRBV20-1 and J usage is TRBJ2-3, with 9 nucleotides matching TRBD2. Trimming at V came to 3 bases and at J to 1 base, leaving 5 bases not matched to a gene. CDR3 length equals 15 residues. CDR1 and CDR2 (germline): DFQATT, SNEGSKA (reference sequence). DNA for the CDR3: TGCAGTGCTAGTGATAGCGGGGGCCGCACAGATACGCAGTATTTT. Its protein product is CSASDSGGRTDTQYF.

This clonotype was seen ten or more times. J is TRBJ1-6 and V is TRBV6-2 or TRBV6-3, with no clear D. The germline V gene encodes CDR1 MNHEY and CDR2 SVGEGT. This CDR3 is 11 amino acids long. V gave up 5 bases and J gave up 9 bases, with 5 bases separating them. Written as DNA, the CDR3 is TGTGCCAGCAGTCGCAGTTCACCCCTCCACTTT. This encodes CASSRSSPLHF.

This clonotype was recorded many times. The rearrangement links TRBV5-5 to TRBJ1-5; D uncertain. Germline CDR1 and CDR2: SGHKS and YYEKEE (reference sequence). The CDR3 has 15 amino acids. Trimming stripped 2 bases from V and 1 base from J, with 10 bases between. In DNA form, the CDR3 reads TGTGCCAGCAGCTTTGACCCAATGAGCAATCAGCCCCAGCATTTT. Translating it yields CASSFDPMSNQPQHF.

This clonotype was seen only once. The J gene is TRBJ2-3, the V gene TRBV19; D may correspond to TRBD1 or TRBD2 (5 bases each). V lost 3 bases, J lost 5 bases, and 12 bases lay in between. CDR3 length: 14 amino acids. Per the germline V gene, CDR1 is LNHDA and CDR2 is SQIVND (reference sequence). The CDR3 region has the DNA TGTGCCAGTAGTATTGGGACCACGGTAGATACGCAGTATTTT. Protein product: CASSIGTTVDTQYF.

The table lists this clonotype with many counts. The chain couples TRBV4-1 to TRBJ2-1, with TRBD2 matching over 11 bases. The CDR3 is 17 amino acids. CDR1 is MGHRA and CDR2 is YSYEKL in the germline V gene. V trimming: 6 bases; J trimming: 3 bases; junction bases outside the gene matches: 10. CDR3 bases: TGCGCCAGCAGTCTCTTAGCGGGAGGGAATTTCTACAATGAGCAGTTCTTC. Encoded protein: CASSLLAGGNFYNEQFF.

This clonotype came up many times. The CDR3 bases are TGTGCCAGCAGTGTTAGCGGGAGAGTGAGCACAGATACGCAGTATTTT. Its protein is CASSVSGRVSTDTQYF. The rearrangement links TRBV12-3 or TRBV12-4 to TRBJ2-3, with 9 bases fitting TRBD2. Losses at the gene ends were 5 bases for V and 0 bases for J; bases not matched to a gene: 6. CDR3 length: 16 amino acids.

Regarding this clonotype: This clone may be a read error of a much larger clone one base away. The rearrangement joins TRBV27 to TRBJ2-2, with D possibly matching TRBD2 (6 bases). Germline CDR1 reads MNHEY; CDR2 reads SMNVEV (reference sequence). The CDR3 runs to 16 residues. CDR3 DNA: TGTGCCGGCAGTCCGGCTCTGGGGGGGAACACCGGGGAGCTGTTTTTT. Protein sequence: CAGSPALGGNTGELFF.

This clonotype was seen repeatedly, ten times or more. This sequence joins TRBV20-1 and TRBJ2-4; D perhaps matches TRBD1 (6 bases). Trimming cost V 6 bases and J 6 bases, with 24 bases left between them. Per the germline V gene, CDR1 is DFQATT and CDR2 is SNEGSKA (reference sequence). This CDR3 spans 16 amino acids. The CDR3 reads CSAHPGSLARGNIQYF. Written as DNA, the CDR3 is TGCAGTGCCCACCCGGGGTCCCTAGCCAGGGGAAACATTCAGTACTTC.

This clonotype came up many times. J is TRBJ2-7 and V is TRBV15; D is ambiguous. V shed 6 bases and J shed 4 bases, with 19 bases lying between them. CDR3 length: 15 amino acids. CDR1 LNHNV and CDR2 YYDKDF come from the germline V gene (reference sequence). The CDR3 is CATSYSPGPIYEQYF. CDR3 in DNA: TGTGCCACCAGTTACAGCCCCGGACCCATTTACGAGCAGTACTTC.

This clonotype appeared many times. The chain joins TRBV20-1 to TRBJ2-3, with D unresolved. V dropped 1 base and J dropped 1 base, with 9 bases sitting between them. Germline values: CDR1 DFQATT, CDR2 SNEGSKA (reference sequence). The CDR3 is made up of 14 amino acids. CDR3 region: CSARGSARTDTQYF. In DNA form, the CDR3 reads TGCAGTGCTAGAGGGAGCGCGCGCACAGATACGCAGTATTTT.

For this clonotype: Just one base apart from a much larger clone, this may be a read error. This chain connects TRBV5-1 to TRBJ2-7, with TRBD1 matching 9 bases. The CDR3 covers 15 residues. Germline values: CDR1 SGHRS, CDR2 YFSETQ. V dropped 4 bases and J dropped 3; count of bases not matched to a gene: 8. The CDR3: CASSDYRGPCYEQYF. CDR3 nucleotide sequence: TGCGCCAGCAGCGACTACAGGGGGCCCTGCTACGAGCAGTACTTC.

This clonotype was counted many times. At one of its ends the junction is not consistent with the germline gene, which may arise from a read error. For the CDR3, the DNA is TGCAGTGCAAGAGACATGAACACTGAAGCTTTCTTT. This encodes CSARDMNTEAFF. V is TRBV20-1 and J is TRBJ1-1; D remains unclear. The CDR3 extends over 12 amino acids. Germline V CDR1 and CDR2: DFQATT, SNEGSKA (reference sequence).

This clonotype appeared many times. V gene TRBV5-1 combines with J gene TRBJ2-1; 14 positions match TRBD2. The CDR3 consists of 18 residues. After removal of 3 bases from V and 4 bases from J, the junction contained 9 bases not matched to a gene. Germline V gene data show CDR1 as SGHRS and CDR2 as YFSETQ. In nucleotides, the CDR3 is TGCGCCAGCAGCTCGCTGACTAGCGGGGGGGCCGTGTACAATGAGCAGTTCTTC. Translating gives CASSSLTSGGAVYNEQFF. The full variable domain, in which reference TRBV5-1 and TRBJ2-1 provide the parts outside the CDR3, is KAGVTQTPRYLIKTRGQQVTLSCSPISGHRSVSWYQQTPGQGLQFLFEYFSETQRNKGNFPGRFSGRQFSNSRSEMNVSTLELGDSALYLCASSSLTSGGAVYNEQFFGPGTRLTVL.

Many counts were recorded for this clonotype. The V and J genes are TRBV6-1 and TRBJ1-1; TRBD1 matches at 8 bases. With V trimmed by 6 bases and J by 2 bases, 5 bases remained unmatched. The CDR3 loop spans 14 amino acids. CDR1 is MNHNS, CDR2 SASEGT, per germline. This chain's CDR3 is CASRGQGANTEAFF. CDR3 bases: TGTGCCAGCAGAGGGCAGGGGGCCAACACTGAAGCTTTCTTT.

This clonotype was seen at least ten times. This chain links TRBV6-2 or TRBV6-3 with TRBJ2-5; D possibly matches TRBD1 or TRBD2 (6 bases each). V lost 3 bases to trimming and J lost 4 bases, with 12 bases between them. The V gene's germline CDR1 is MNHEY and CDR2 SVGEGT. The CDR3 runs 14 residues. The CDR3 here is CASSYNGGGETQYF. CDR3 coding DNA: TGTGCCAGCAGTTATAACGGGGGCGGAGAGACCCAGTACTTC.

V gene TRBV28 combines with J gene TRBJ2-1; D may be TRBD2 (6 bases). This CDR3 has 19 residues. Trimming took off 6 bases at V and 0 bases at J, with 24 bases between the two ends. Germline assignment: CDR1 MDHEN and CDR2 SYDVKM. The CDR3 sequence is CASRPLGRDPLGSYNEQFF. For the CDR3, the DNA is TGTGCCAGCAGGCCCTTGGGGCGGGATCCTTTGGGCTCCTACAATGAGCAGTTCTTC.

This clonotype was seen at least ten times. The J gene is TRBJ2-1, the V gene TRBV20-1; D unresolved. The CDR3 contains 11 residues. V lost 1 base, J lost 10 bases, and 8 bases lay in between. The germline CDR1 and CDR2 sequences are DFQATT and SNEGSKA (reference sequence). The CDR3 here is CSARVVYEQFF. CDR3 in DNA: TGCAGTGCTAGAGTGGTATACGAGCAGTTCTTC.

This clonotype appeared many times. V usage is TRBV25-1 and J usage is TRBJ2-5; 12 nucleotides agree with TRBD2. CDR3 length equals 16 residues. CDR1 and CDR2 from the germline V gene are MGHDK and SYGVNS. V trimming: 4 bases; J trimming: 0 bases; junction bases outside the gene matches: 3. The CDR3 DNA follows: TGTGCCAGCAGTGTACTAGCGGGGGGCTACCAAGAGACCCAGTACTTC. This codes for CASSVLAGGYQETQYF.

This clonotype was recorded many times. J is TRBJ2-5 and V is TRBV5-4, with D uncertain. This CDR3 comprises 15 residues. Trimming removed 0 bases from V and 5 bases from J, with 14 bases in between. The germline V gene encodes CDR1 SGHNT and CDR2 YYREEE (reference sequence). CDR3 sequence: CASSLVSSLTETQYF. The DNA for the CDR3 is TGTGCCAGCAGCTTGGTATCGTCCTTAACCGAGACCCAGTACTTC.

This clonotype was counted many times. The rearrangement uses TRBV12-5 and TRBJ2-1, with 8 bases that match TRBD2. V gave up 5 bases and J gave up 1 base; unmatched junction bases: 4. CDR1 and CDR2 from the germline V gene are LGHNT and FRNRAP. The CDR3 is made up of 15 amino acids. CDR3 loop: CASGPGGRSYNEQFF. CDR3 coding DNA: TGTGCTAGTGGTCCGGGAGGGAGGTCCTACAATGAGCAGTTCTTC.

This clonotype appeared many times. The rearrangement joins TRBV7-2 to TRBJ2-1, with TRBD2 matching 11 bases. With V trimmed by 4 bases and J by 4 bases, 9 bases remained unmatched. The length of the CDR3 is 17 residues. Germline CDR1 SGHTA, CDR2 FQGNSA. Here the CDR3 DNA reads TGTGCCAGCAGCTCTAGTGGGGGGACTAGCGGATACAATGAGCAGTTCTTC. Translating it yields CASSSSGGTSGYNEQFF.

Notes on this clonotype: This may be a read error, as it is one base from a much larger clone. The J gene is TRBJ2-2, the V gene TRBV20-1; 8 bases are a match to TRBD2. The CDR3 has 24 amino acids. In germline, CDR1 is DFQATT, CDR2 SNEGSKA (reference sequence). The CDR3 DNA reads as TGCAGTGCTAGAGATCTTTCAGCGGGAGCATTTAAACCCCGCCTTCGGGAGAACACCGGGGAGCAGTTTTTT. Translating it yields CSARDLSAGAFKPRLRENTGEQFF.

This clonotype was detected ten times or more. The V call is TRBV28, the J call TRBJ2-3, with 7 positions matching TRBD1. The germline gives CDR1 MDHEN, CDR2 SYDVKM. This CDR3 comprises 18 residues. V shed 3 bases and J 8 bases; nucleotides not matched to a gene: 20. DNA of the CDR3: TGTGCCAGCAGTTTTCGGTGGACAGGAGTACGGCCCAGAAGTACGCAGTATTTT. Its protein product is CASSFRWTGVRPRSTQYF.

The table lists this clonotype with many counts. The chain combines TRBV29-1 with TRBJ2-7; the match to TRBD1 covers 8 bases. Germline-derived CDR1 and CDR2 are SQVTM and ANQGSEA. The CDR3 runs to 13 residues. The J segment lost 3 bases and the V segment lost 8 bases, leaving 9 bases of the junction unmatched. The CDR3 nucleotides are TGCAGCCCTGAGAGGACAGGGCACTACGAGCAGTACTTC. Amino acids: CSPERTGHYEQYF.

This clonotype came up many times. The chain combines TRBV28 with TRBJ1-2; the D is unclear. The CDR3 contains 13 residues. Trimming took 0 bases from V and 6 from J, leaving 8 bases between them. Germline lookup yields CDR1 MDHEN and CDR2 SYDVKM. As DNA, the CDR3 is TGTGCCAGCAGTTTATGGGAAGAGGATGGCTACACCTTC. The encoded protein is CASSLWEEDGYTF.

This clonotype occurred a few times. The V and J genes are TRBV20-1 and TRBJ2-3; 7 nucleotides agree with TRBD2. The CDR3 length is 14 residues. V lost 6 bases, J lost 1 base, and 7 bases stayed unmatched. The germline CDR1 and CDR2 sequences are DFQATT and SNEGSKA (reference sequence). CDR3 in DNA: TGCAGTGCCCATGGGGAGGGTGGCACAGATACGCAGTATTTT. Translated: CSAHGEGGTDTQYF.

This clonotype was counted at least ten times. The CDR3, as DNA: TGTGCCAGCAGCCCGGGACACACCTACGAGCAGTACTTC. Encoded protein: CASSPGHTYEQYF. The J gene is TRBJ2-7, the V gene TRBV7-2, with D tentatively TRBD1 (6 bases). This CDR3 comprises 13 residues. V was cut by 5 bases and J by 2 bases, with 10 bases left in between. The V gene's germline CDR1 is SGHTA and CDR2 FQGNSA. The whole variable domain, remainder taken from reference TRBV7-2 and TRBJ2-7, is GAGVSQSPSNKVTEKGKDVELRCDPISGHTALYWYRQSLGQGLEFLIYFQGNSAPDKSGLPSDRFSAERTGGSVSTLTIQRTQQEDSAVYLCASSPGHTYEQYFGPGTRLTVT.

The chain combines TRBV27 with TRBJ2-5; 9 bases align to TRBD1. CDR1 is MNHEY and CDR2 is SMNVEV in the germline V gene (reference sequence). With V trimmed by 3 bases and J by 5 bases, 4 bases remained unmatched. CDR3 length equals 14 residues. The CDR3, as DNA: TGTGCCAGCAGTTTTTACGGGACAGGGGAGACCCAGTACTTC. Encoded protein: CASSFYGTGETQYF.

This clonotype was observed at least ten times. The genes are TRBV20-1 and TRBJ2-3, with 16 bases matching TRBD2. Germline CDR1 and CDR2: DFQATT and SNEGSKA (reference sequence). Unmatched junction bases numbered 3, after V lost 6 bases and J lost 0 bases. The CDR3 spans 16 residues. The CDR3 loop is CSAGTSGRASTDTQYF. In DNA form, the CDR3 reads TGCAGTGCCGGGACTAGCGGGAGGGCTAGCACAGATACGCAGTATTTT.